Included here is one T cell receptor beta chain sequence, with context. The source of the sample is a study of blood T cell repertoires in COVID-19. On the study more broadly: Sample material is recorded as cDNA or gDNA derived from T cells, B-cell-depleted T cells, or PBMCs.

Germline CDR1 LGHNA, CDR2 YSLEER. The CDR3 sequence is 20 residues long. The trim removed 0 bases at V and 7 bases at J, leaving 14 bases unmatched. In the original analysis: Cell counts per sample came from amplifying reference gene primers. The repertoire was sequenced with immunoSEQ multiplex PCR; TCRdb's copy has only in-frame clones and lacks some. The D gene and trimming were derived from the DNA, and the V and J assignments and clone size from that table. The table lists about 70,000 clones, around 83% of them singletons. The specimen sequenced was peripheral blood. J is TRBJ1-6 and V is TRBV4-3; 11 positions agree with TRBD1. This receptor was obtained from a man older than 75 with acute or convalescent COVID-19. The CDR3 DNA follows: TGCGCCAGCAGCCAAGATAAGGGGACAGGGGGAATGTTCGCGAATTCACCCCTCCACTTT. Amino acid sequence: CASSQDKGTGGMFANSPLHF.